This T cell receptor beta chain was obtained from a study of T cell changes during pregnancy in multiple sclerosis. Assay used: immunoSEQ multiplex PCR; TCRdb lists only in-frame clones, some missing. The data show some 59,000 clones, with 80% to 90% seen just once and 2.5% held by the top ten. V lost 3 bases and J lost 6; bases outside the gene matches: 12. Germline V lookup: CDR1 LGHNA, CDR2 YNFKEQ. The CDR3 runs to 16 residues. This chain links TRBV4-2 with TRBJ2-3; 7 nucleotides agree with TRBD2. Sample: peripheral blood, taken in the first trimester of pregnancy. The TCR originated in a female donor with multiple sclerosis, enrolled in a pregnancy study. CDR3 bases: TGTGCCAGCAGCCAGAGCGACTTAGTGGGAGGGGATACGCAGTATTTT. It is translated as CASSQSDLVGGDTQYF.